This T cell receptor beta chain was obtained from a study of blood T cell repertoires in COVID-19. As for the study in general: The study drew acute and convalescent COVID-19 samples from the United States, Italy and Spain.

Clones were sequenced by immunoSEQ multiplex PCR, and TCRdb holds only the in-frame ones, with some missing. This repertoire shows 180,000 or so clones, 70% to 90% found once; its top ten account for 4.4%. Germline CDR1 reads MGHRA; CDR2 reads YSYEKL. The CDR3 totals 16 residues. The ends were cut back, 0 bases at V and 2 bases at J, with 11 bases in the middle. All recovered Cohort 3 donors got two negative PCRs, got clearance, or saw symptom resolution. V and J are TRBV4-1 and TRBJ2-1; weak D call: TRBD1 (5 bases). The material sequenced was PBMCs or T cells enriched from blood (not recorded which). This TCR derives from a woman aged 45 to 65 who had recovered from COVID-19. The CDR3 loop is CASSQEGANPYNEQFF. The CDR3 DNA follows: TGCGCCAGCAGCCAAGAAGGGGCGAACCCCTACAATGAGCAGTTCTTC.